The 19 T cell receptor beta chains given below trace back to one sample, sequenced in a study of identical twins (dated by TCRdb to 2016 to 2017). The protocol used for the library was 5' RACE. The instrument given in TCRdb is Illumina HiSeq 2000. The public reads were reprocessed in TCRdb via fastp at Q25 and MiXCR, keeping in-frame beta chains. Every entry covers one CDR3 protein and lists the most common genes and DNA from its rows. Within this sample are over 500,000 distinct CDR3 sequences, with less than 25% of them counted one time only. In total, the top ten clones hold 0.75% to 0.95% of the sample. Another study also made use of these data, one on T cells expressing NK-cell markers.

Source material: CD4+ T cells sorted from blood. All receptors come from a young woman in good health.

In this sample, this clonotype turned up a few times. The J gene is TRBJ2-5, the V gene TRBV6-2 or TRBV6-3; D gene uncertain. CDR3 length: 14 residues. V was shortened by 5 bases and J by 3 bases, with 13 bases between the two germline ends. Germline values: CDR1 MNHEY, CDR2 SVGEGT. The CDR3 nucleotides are TGTGCCAGCAGTAGCGTCGACGGAGAAGAGACCCAGTACTTC. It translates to CASSSVDGEETQYF.

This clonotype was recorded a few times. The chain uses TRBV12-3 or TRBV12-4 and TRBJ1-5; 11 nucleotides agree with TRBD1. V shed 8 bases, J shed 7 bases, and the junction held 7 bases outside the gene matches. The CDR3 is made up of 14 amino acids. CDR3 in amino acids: CASRHGTGGQPQHF. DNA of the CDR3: TGTGCCAGCCGACATGGGACAGGGGGGCAGCCCCAGCATTTT.

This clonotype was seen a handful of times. The CDR3 loop reads CASSRGQYVGGYTF. Here the CDR3 DNA reads TGTGCCAGCAGTAGAGGACAGTACGTTGGTGGCTACACCTTC. The rearrangement uses TRBV12-3 or TRBV12-4 and TRBJ1-2; possible D gene TRBD1, 6 bases. Trimming took 5 bases from V and 7 from J, leaving 17 bases between them. The CDR3 sequence is 14 residues long.

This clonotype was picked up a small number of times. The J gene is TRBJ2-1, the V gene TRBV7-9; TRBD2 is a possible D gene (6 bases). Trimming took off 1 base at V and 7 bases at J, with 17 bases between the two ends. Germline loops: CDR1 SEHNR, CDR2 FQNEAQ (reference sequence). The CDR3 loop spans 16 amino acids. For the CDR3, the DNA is TGTGCCAGCAGCTTAGGGACGGGAGTGGGAAGAAATGAGCAGTTCTTC. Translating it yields CASSLGTGVGRNEQFF. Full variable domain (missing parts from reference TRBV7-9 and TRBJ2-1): DTGVSQNPRHKITKRGQNVTFRCDPISEHNRLYWYRQTLGQGPEFLTYFQNEAQLEKSRLLSDRFSAERPKGSFSTLEIQRTEQGDSAMYLCASSLGTGVGRNEQFFGPGTRLTVL.

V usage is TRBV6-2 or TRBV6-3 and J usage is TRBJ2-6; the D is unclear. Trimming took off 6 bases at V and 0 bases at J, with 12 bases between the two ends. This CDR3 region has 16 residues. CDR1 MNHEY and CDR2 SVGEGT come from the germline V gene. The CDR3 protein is CASSHPVYSGANVLTF. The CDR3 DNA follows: TGTGCCAGCAGCCATCCCGTGTACTCTGGGGCCAACGTCCTGACTTTC.

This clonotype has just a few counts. The CDR3 sequence: CASSLAGWGGSYNEQFF. The CDR3 coding sequence is TGTGCCAGCAGCCTGGCGGGCTGGGGGGGGTCCTACAATGAGCAGTTCTTC. The chain recombines TRBV3-1 with TRBJ2-1; 7 bases align to TRBD2. V was clipped by 4 bases and J by 1 base; unmatched bases: 10. The CDR3 covers 17 residues. In germline, CDR1 is LGHDT, CDR2 YNNKEL (reference sequence).

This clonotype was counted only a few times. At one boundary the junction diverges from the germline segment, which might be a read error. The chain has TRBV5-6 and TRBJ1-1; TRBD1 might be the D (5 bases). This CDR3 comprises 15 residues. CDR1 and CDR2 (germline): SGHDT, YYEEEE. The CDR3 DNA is TGTGCCAGCAGCTTAGTAGGGGCGATGAACACTGAAGTTTTCTTT. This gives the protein CASSLVGAMNTEVFF.

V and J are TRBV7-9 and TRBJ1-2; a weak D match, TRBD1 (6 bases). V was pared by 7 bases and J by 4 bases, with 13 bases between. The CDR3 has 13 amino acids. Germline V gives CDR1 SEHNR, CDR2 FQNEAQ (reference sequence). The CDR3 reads CASTMDSLYGYTF. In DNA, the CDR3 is TGTGCCAGCACCATGGACAGTCTCTATGGCTACACCTTC.

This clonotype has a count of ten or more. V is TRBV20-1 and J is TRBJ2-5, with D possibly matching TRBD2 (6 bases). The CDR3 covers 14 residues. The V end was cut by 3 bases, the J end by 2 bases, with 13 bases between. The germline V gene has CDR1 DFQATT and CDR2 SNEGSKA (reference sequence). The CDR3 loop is CSASKLATQETQYF. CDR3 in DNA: TGCAGTGCTAGTAAACTAGCCACGCAAGAGACCCAGTACTTC.

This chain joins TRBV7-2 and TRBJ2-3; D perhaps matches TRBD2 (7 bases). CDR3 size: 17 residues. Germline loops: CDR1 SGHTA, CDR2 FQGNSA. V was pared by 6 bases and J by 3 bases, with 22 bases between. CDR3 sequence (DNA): TGTGCCAGCAGTCCTTTGGGGGGGCCTGGTAGGACAGATACGCAGTATTTT. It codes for CASSPLGGPGRTDTQYF.

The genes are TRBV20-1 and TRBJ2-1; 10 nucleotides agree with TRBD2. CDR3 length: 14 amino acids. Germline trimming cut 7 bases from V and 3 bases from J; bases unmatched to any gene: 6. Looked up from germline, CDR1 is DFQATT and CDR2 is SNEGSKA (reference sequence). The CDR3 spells CSVPRTSGYNEQFF. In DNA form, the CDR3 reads TGCAGTGTGCCCCGGACTAGCGGCTACAATGAGCAGTTCTTC.

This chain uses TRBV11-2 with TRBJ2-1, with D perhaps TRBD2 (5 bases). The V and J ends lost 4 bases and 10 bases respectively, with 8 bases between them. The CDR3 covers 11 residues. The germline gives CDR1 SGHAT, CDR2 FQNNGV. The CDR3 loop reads CASSSGKEQFF. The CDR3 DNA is TGTGCCAGCAGCTCGGGAAAAGAGCAGTTCTTC.

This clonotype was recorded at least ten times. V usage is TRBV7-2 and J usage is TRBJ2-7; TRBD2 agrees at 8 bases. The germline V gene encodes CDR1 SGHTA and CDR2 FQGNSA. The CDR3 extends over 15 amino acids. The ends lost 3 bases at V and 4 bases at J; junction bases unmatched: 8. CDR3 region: CASSLERESGYEQYF. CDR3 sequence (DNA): TGTGCCAGCAGCTTGGAGCGGGAGTCCGGATACGAGCAGTACTTC.

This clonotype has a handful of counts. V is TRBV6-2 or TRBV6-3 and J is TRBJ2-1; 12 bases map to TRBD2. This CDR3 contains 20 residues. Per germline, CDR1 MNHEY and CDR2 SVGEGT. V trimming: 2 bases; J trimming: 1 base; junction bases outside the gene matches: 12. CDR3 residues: CASSYQAETSGSRSYNEQFF. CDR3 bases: TGTGCCAGCAGTTACCAAGCAGAGACTAGCGGGAGCCGGTCCTACAATGAGCAGTTCTTC.

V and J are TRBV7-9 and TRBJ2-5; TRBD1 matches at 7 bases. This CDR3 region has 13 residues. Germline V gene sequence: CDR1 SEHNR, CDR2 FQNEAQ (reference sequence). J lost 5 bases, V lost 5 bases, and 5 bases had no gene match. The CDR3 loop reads CASSARQGETQYF. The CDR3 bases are TGTGCCAGCAGCGCCCGACAGGGCGAGACCCAGTACTTC.

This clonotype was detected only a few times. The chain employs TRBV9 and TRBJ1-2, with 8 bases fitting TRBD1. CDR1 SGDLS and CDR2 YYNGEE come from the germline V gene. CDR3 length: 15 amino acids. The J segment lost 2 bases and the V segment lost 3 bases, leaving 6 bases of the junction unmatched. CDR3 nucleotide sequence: TGTGCCAGCAGCGACCCCCGACAGGGGAACTATGGCTACACCTTC. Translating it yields CASSDPRQGNYGYTF.

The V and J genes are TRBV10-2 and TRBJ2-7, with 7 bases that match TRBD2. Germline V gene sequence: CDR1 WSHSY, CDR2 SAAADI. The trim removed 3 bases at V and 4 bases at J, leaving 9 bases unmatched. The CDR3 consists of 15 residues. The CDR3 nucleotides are TGCGCCAGCAGTGATATTGGTCTAGCGGATTACGAGCAGTACTTC. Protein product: CASSDIGLADYEQYF.

CDR3 sequence: CSALGTSGTDTQYF. DNA of the CDR3: TGCAGTGCCCTAGGGACTAGCGGCACAGATACGCAGTATTTT. This chain joins TRBV20-1 and TRBJ2-3; 10 bases match TRBD2. After removal of 6 bases from V and 1 base from J, the junction contained 4 bases not matched to a gene. CDR1 is DFQATT, CDR2 SNEGSKA, per germline (reference sequence). This CDR3 has 14 amino acids.

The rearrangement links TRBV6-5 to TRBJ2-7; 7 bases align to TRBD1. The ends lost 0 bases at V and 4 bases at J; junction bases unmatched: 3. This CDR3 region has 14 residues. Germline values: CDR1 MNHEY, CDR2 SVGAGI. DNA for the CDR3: TGTGCCAGCAGTTACTCGAGGGGACAGTACGAGCAGTACTTC. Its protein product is CASSYSRGQYEQYF.